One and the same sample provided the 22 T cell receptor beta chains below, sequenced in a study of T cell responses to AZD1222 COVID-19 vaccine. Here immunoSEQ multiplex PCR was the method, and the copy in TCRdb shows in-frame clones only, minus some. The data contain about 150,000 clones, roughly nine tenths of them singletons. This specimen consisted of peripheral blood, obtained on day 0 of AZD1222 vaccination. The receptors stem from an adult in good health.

The CDR3 protein is CASSSGQGSADTQYF. CDR3 sequence (DNA): TGTGCCAGCAGTTCCGGGCAGGGTTCGGCAGATACGCAGTATTTT. The V call is TRBV25-1, the J call TRBJ2-3; maybe TRBD1 (5 bases). CDR3 length: 15 residues. Trimming took off 5 bases at V and 4 bases at J, with 16 bases between the two ends. The germline gives CDR1 MGHDK, CDR2 SYGVNS.

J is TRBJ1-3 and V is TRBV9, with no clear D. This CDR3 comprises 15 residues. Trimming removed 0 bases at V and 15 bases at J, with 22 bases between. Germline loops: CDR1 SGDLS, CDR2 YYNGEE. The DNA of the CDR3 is TGTGCCAGCAGCGTAGAAGAAGGTCGAAAACAAGCACGATATTTT. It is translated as CASSVEEGRKQARYF. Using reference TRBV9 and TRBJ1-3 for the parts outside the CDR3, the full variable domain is DSGVTQTPKHLITATGQRVTLRCSPRSGDLSVYWYQQSLDQGLQFLIQYYNGEERAKGNILERFSAQQFPDLHSELNLSSLELGDSALYFCASSVEEGRKQARYFGEGSWLTVV.

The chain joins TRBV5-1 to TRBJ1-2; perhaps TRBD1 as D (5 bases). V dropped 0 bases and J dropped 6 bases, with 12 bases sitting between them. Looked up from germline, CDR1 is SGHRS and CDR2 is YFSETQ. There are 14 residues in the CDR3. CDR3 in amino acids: CASSLAGTPDGYTF. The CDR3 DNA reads TGCGCCAGCAGCTTGGCCGGGACGCCAGATGGCTACACCTTC.

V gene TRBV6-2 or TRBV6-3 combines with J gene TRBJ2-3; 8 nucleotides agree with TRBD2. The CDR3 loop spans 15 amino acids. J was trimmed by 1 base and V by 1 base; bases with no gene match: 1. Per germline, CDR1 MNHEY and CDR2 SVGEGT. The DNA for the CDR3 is TGTGCCAGCAGTTACTATAGCGGGGGCACAGATACGCAGTATTTT. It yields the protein CASSYYSGGTDTQYF.

The CDR3 DNA follows: TGTGCCAGCCTGGATGGTGCCTATGGCTACACCTTC. It is translated as CASLDGAYGYTF. The chain employs TRBV28 and TRBJ1-2; D not certain. CDR1 and CDR2 (germline): MDHEN, SYDVKM. There are 12 residues in the CDR3. Trimming removed 8 bases at V and 4 bases at J, with 11 bases between.

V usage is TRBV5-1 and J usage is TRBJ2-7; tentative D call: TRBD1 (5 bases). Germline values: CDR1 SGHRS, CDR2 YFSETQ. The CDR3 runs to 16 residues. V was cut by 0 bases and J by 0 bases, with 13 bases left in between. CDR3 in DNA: TGCGCCAGCAGCTTGGAATGGGGCAGACTCTCCTACGAGCAGTACTTC. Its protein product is CASSLEWGRLSYEQYF.

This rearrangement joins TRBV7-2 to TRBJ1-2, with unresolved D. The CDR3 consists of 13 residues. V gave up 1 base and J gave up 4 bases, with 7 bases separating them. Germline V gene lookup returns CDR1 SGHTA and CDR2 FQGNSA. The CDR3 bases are TGTGCCAGCAGCTTAGGGTCCGCCTATGGCTACACCTTC. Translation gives CASSLGSAYGYTF.

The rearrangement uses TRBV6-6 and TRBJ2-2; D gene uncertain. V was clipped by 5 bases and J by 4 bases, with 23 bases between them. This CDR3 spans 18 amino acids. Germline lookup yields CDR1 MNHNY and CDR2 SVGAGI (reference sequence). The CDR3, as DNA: TGTGCCAGCAGTCCAAAGTTGGGGTTAAGGTCGAGCACCGGGGAGCTGTTTTTT. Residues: CASSPKLGLRSSTGELFF.

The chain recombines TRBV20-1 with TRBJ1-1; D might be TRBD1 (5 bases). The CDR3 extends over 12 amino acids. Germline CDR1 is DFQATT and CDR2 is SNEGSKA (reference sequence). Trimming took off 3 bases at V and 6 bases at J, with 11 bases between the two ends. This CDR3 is CSASPRVAEAFF. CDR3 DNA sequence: TGCAGTGCTAGTCCCAGGGTCGCTGAAGCTTTCTTT.

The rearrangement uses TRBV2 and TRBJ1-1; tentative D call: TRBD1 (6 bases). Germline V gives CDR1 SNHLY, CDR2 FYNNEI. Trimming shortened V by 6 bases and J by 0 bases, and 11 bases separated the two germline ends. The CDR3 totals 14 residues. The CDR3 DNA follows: TGTGCCAGCAGGTCCACAGGGCTGAACACTGAAGCTTTCTTT. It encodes CASRSTGLNTEAFF. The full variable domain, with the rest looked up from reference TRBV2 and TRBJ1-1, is EPEVTQTPSHQVTQMGQEVILRCVPISNHLYFYWYRQILGQKVEFLVSFYNNEISEKSEIFDDQFSVERPDGSNFTLKIRSTKLEDSAMYFCASRSTGLNTEAFFGQGTRLTVV.

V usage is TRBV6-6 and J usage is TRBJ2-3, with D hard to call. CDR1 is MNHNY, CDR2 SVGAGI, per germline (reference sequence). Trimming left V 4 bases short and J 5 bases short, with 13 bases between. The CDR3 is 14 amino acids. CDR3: CASSFGSAGDTQYF. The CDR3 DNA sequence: TGTGCCAGCAGTTTTGGGTCCGCAGGAGATACGCAGTATTTT.

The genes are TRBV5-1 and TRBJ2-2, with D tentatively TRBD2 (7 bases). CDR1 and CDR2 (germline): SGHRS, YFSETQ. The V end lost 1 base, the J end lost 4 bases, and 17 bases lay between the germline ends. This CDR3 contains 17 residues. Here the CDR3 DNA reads TGCGCCAGCAGCTTGTTTGGGGGGGCCGTCGGCACCGGGGAGCTGTTTTTT. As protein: CASSLFGGAVGTGELFF.

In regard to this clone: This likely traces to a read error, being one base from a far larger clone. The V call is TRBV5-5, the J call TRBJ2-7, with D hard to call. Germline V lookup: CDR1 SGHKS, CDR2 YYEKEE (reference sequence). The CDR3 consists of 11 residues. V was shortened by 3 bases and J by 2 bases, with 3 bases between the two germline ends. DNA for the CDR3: TGTGCCAGCAGCTCCACCTACGAGCAGTACTTC. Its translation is CASSSTYEQYF.

CDR3 region: CASSDRDRANYEQYF. In DNA, the CDR3 is TGTGCCAGCAGTGACCGGGACAGGGCCAACTACGAGCAGTACTTC. This chain connects TRBV6-1 to TRBJ2-7; 9 bases are shared with TRBD1. This CDR3 is built from 15 residues. In germline, CDR1 is MNHNS, CDR2 SASEGT. The J segment lost 3 bases and the V segment lost 3 bases, leaving 6 bases of the junction unmatched.

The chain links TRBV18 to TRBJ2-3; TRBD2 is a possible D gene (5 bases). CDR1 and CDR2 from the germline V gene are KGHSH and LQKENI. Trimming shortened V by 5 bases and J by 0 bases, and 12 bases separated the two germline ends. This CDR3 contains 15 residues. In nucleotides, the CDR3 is TGTGCCAGCTCAAGGACTGTCTTGAGCACAGATACGCAGTATTTT. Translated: CASSRTVLSTDTQYF.

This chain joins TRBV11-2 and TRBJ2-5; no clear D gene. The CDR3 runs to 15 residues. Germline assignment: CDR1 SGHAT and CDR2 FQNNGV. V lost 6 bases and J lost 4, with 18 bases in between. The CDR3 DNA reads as TGTGCCAGCAGTCAGCCAGGTGTGGGCCGAGAGACCCAGTACTTC. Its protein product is CASSQPGVGRETQYF.

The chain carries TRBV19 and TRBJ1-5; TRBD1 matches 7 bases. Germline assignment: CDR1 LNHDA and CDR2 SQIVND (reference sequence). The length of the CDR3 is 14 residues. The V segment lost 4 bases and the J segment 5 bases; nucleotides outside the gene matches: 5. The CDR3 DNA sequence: TGTGCCAGTAGTAACGCAGGGGGGTATCAGCCCCAGCATTTT. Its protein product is CASSNAGGYQPQHF. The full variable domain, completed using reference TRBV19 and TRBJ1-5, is DGGITQSPKYLFRKEGQNVTLSCEQNLNHDAMYWYRQDPGQGLRLIYYSQIVNDFQKGDIAEGYSVSREKKESFPLTVTSAQKNPTAFYLCASSNAGGYQPQHFGDGTRLSIL.

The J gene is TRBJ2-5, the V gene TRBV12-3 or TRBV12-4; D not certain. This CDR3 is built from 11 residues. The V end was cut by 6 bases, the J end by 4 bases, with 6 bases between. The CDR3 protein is CASRGRETQYF. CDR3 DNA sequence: TGTGCCAGCAGAGGCCGAGAGACCCAGTACTTC.

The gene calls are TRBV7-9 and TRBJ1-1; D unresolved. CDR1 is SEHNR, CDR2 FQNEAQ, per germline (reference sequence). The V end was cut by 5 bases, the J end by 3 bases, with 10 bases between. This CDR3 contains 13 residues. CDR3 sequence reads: CASSPRTDTEAFF. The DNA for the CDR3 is TGTGCCAGCAGCCCGAGGACGGACACTGAAGCTTTCTTT.

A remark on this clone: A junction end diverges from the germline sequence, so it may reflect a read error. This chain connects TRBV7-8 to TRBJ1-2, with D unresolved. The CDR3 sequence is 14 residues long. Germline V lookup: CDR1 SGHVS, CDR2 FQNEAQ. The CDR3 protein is CATSLDQGNYGYTF. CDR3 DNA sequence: TGTGCCACCAGCTTAGACCAAGGAAACTATGGCTACACCTTC. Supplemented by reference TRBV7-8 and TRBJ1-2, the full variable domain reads GAGVSQSPRYKVAKRGQDVALRCDPISGHVSLFWYQQALGQGPEFLTYFQNEAQLDKSGLPSDRFFAERPEGSVSTLKIQRTQQEDSAVYLCATSLDQGNYGYTFGSGTRLTVV.

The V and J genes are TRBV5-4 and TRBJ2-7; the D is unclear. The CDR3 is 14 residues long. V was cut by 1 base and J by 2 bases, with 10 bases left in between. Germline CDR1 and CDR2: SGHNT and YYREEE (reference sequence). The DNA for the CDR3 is TGTGCCAGCAGCTTGTCAGCCTTCCCCTACGAGCAGTACTTC. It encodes CASSLSAFPYEQYF.

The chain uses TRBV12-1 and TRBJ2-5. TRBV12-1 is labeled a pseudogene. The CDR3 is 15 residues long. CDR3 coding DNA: TGTGCCAGCAGCTTCCGAGGGGATCCTCAAGAGACCCAGTACTTC. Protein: CASSFRGDPQETQYF.